The 2 T cell receptor beta chains reported below all come from one sample, sequenced in a study of response to subunit inactivated influenza vaccine. MiXCR, applied by TCRdb to the RT-PCR reads, yields one record per CDR3 protein. The table lists under 850,000 distinct CDR3 sequences, around a sixth of them singletons. The sequencing used PBMCs from blood, collected more than 4 days after vaccination. The receptors were sampled from a man aged 50 or older who received an inactivated influenza vaccine.

The chain employs TRBV20-1 and TRBJ1-1, with D tentatively TRBD1 (5 bases). Germline values: CDR1 DFQATT, CDR2 SNEGSKA (reference sequence). The CDR3 is 14 amino acids. V was shortened by 5 bases and J by 1 base, with 14 bases between the two germline ends. CDR3 sequence: CSAGNQGRNTEAFF. In DNA, the CDR3 is TGCAGTGCTGGTAATCAGGGCAGGAACACTGAAGCTTTCTTT.

About this clonotype itself: A read error may be the cause here, since a much bigger clone is one base away. The chain combines TRBV20-1 with TRBJ2-7; 7 positions match TRBD1. V shed 6 bases and J 1 base; nucleotides not matched to a gene: 12. The germline V gene has CDR1 DFQATT and CDR2 SNEGSKA (reference sequence). The CDR3 totals 15 residues. The CDR3 DNA follows: TGCAGTGCAAAGGGACAGACTTATCCTTCCTACGAGCAGTACTTC. Translation gives CSAKGQTYPSYEQYF.